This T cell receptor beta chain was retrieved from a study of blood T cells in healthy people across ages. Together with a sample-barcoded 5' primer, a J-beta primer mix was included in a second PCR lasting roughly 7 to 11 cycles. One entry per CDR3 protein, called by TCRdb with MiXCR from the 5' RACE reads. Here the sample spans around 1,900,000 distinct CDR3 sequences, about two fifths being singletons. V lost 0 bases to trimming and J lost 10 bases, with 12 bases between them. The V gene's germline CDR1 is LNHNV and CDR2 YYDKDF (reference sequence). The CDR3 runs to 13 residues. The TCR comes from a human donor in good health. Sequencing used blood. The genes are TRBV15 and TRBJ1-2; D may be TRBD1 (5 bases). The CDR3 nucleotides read TGTGCCACCAGCAGAGATCTTCGGGGGTTCTACACCTTC. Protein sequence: CATSRDLRGFYTF.